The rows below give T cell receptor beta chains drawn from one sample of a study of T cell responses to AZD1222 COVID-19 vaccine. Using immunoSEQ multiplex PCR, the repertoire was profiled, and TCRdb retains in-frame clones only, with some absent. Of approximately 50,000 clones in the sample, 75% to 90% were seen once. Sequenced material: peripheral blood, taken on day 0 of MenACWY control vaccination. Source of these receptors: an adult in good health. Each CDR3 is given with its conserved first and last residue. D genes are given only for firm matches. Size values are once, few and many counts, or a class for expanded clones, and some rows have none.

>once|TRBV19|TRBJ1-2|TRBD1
CASNVRDRGSVGYTF
TGTGCCAGTAATGTCAGAGACAGGGGCTCCGTTGGCTACACCTTC
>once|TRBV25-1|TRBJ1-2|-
CASSRGKNYGYTF
TGTGCCAGCAGCAGGGGAAAGAACTATGGCTACACCTTC
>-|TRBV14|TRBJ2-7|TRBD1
CASSRRGQERGDEQYF
TGTGCCAGCAGCCGACGGGGACAGGAGAGAGGAGACGAGCAGTACTTC
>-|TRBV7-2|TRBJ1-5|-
CASSLETGVKNQPQHF
TGTGCCAGCAGCTTAGAGACAGGAGTCAAAAATCAGCCCCAGCATTTT
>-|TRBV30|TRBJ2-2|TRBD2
CAWKGGTSDTGELFF
TGTGCCTGGAAGGGGGGGACTAGCGATACCGGGGAGCTGTTTTTT
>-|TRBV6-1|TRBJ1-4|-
CASSEALGRGEKLFF
TGTGCCAGCAGTGAAGCGCTGGGTAGGGGTGAAAAACTGTTTTTT
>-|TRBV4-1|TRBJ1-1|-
CASSPRWEGVDTEAFF
TGCGCCAGCAGCCCAAGATGGGAAGGGGTTGACACTGAAGCTTTCTTT
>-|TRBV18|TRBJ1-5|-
CASSDGRRSNQPQHF
TGTGCCAGCTCAGACGGACGGAGGAGCAATCAGCCCCAGCATTTT
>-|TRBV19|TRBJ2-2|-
CASSRGTGELFF
TGTGCCAGTAGTAGGGGCACCGGGGAGCTGTTTTTT
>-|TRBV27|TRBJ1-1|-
CASSGGVDGTEAFF
TGTGCCAGCAGTGGGGGGGTGGACGGGACTGAAGCTTTCTTT
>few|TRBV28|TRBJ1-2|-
CASSSGVYGYTF
TGTGCCAGCAGTTCGGGCGTCTATGGCTACACCTTC
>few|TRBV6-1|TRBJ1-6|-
CASSEFARIYNSPLHF
TGTGCCAGCAGTGAATTTGCCAGGATCTATAATTCACCCCTCCACTTT
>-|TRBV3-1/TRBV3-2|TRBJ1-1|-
CASSQAQGEAFF
TGTGCCAGCAGCCAAGCGCAGGGTGAAGCTTTCTTT
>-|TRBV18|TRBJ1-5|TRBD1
CASSSDRAQPQHF
TGTGCCAGCTCGTCGGACAGGGCACAGCCCCAGCATTTT
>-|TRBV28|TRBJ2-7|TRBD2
CASSGGSGRANEQYF
TGTGCCAGCAGCGGTGGTAGCGGGAGGGCCAACGAGCAGTACTTC
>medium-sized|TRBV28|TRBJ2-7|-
CASSLPSDEYSYEQYF
TGTGCCAGCAGTTTACCCTCCGACGAGTACTCCTACGAGCAGTACTTC
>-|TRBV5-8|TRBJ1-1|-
CASSLGQGNFNTEAFF
TGTGCCAGCAGCTTGGGGCAAGGGAATTTCAACACTGAAGCTTTCTTT
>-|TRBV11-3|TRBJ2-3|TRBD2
CASSSRLAGADTQYF
TGTGCCAGCAGCTCACGACTAGCGGGAGCAGATACGCAGTATTTT
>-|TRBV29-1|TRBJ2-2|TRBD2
CSVERTSGLSGELFF
TGCAGCGTTGAGCGGACTAGCGGGCTCTCCGGGGAGCTGTTTTTT
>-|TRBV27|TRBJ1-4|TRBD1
CASSSTRQGVGGKLFF
TGTGCCAGCAGTTCTACCCGCCAGGGGGTGGGGGGAAAACTGTTTTTT
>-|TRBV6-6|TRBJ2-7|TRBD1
CASSSQGGENEQYF
TGTGCCAGCAGTTCACAGGGGGGAGAGAACGAGCAGTACTTC
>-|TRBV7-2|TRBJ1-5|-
CASSLGVSNQPQHF
TGTGCCAGCAGCTTAGGGGTTAGCAATCAGCCCCAGCATTTT
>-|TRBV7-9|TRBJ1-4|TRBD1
CASSLGDRGLFF
TGTGCCAGCAGCTTAGGGGACAGGGGGCTGTTTTTT
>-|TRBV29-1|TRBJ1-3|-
CSGAWGGPGNTIYF
TGCAGCGGGGCCTGGGGAGGTCCTGGAAACACCATATATTTT
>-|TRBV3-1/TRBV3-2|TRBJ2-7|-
CASSQGTGTYEQYF
TGTGCCAGCAGCCAAGGGACGGGGACCTACGAGCAGTACTTC
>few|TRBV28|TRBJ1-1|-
CASNKGGLNTEAFF
TGTGCCAGCAACAAGGGGGGTTTGAACACTGAAGCTTTCTTT
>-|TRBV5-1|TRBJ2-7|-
CASSLNRGGSGYEQYF
TGCGCCAGCAGCTTGAATAGGGGGGGTAGTGGATACGAGCAGTACTTC
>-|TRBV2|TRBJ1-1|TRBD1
CASRRLRDSEAFF
TGTGCCAGCAGGCGCCTCCGGGACAGTGAAGCTTTCTTT
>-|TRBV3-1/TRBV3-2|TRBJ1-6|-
CASSPPGSRTPPLHF
TGTGCCAGCAGCCCCCCCGGGTCTCGGACTCCACCCCTCCACTTT
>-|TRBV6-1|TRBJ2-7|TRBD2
CASIKLAGGYEQYF
TGTGCCAGCATCAAACTAGCGGGAGGCTACGAGCAGTACTTC
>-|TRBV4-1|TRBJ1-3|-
CASSQDEGSGNTIYF
TGCGCCAGCAGCCAAGATGAGGGCTCTGGAAACACCATATATTTT
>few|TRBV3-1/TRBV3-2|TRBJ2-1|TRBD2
CASSPAGLAGGRYNEQFF
TGTGCCAGCAGCCCCGCGGGACTAGCGGGAGGAAGATACAATGAGCAGTTCTTC
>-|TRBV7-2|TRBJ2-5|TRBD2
CASSLEERGESQYF
TGTGCCAGCAGCTTAGAGGAGCGGGGAGAGTCCCAGTACTTC
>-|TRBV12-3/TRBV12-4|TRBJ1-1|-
CASSLAGGEAFF
TGTGCCAGCAGTTTAGCGGGGGGTGAAGCTTTCTTT
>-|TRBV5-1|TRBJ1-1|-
CASSSRWGGIPEAFF
TGCGCCAGCAGCTCCCGATGGGGGGGGATCCCTGAAGCTTTCTTT
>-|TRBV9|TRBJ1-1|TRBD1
CASSVTTGGLTEAFF
TGTGCCAGCAGCGTAACGACAGGGGGTTTGACTGAAGCTTTCTTT
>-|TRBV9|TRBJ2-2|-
CASSVEGFTGELFF
TGTGCCAGCAGCGTAGAGGGATTCACCGGGGAGCTGTTTTTT
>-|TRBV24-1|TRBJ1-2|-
CATSEQGYGYTF
TGTGCCACCAGTGAACAGGGCTATGGCTACACCTTC
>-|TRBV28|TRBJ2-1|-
CASSFGPSATQFF
TGTGCCAGCAGTTTTGGGCCTAGCGCCACGCAGTTCTTC